These T cell receptor beta chains were read from a single sample in a study of blood T cell repertoires in COVID-19. Here immunoSEQ multiplex PCR was the method, and the copy in TCRdb shows in-frame clones only, minus some. Counted here are roughly 170,000 clones, under 80% occurring once; the ten biggest clones make up around 2.9%. The sequenced sample consisted of peripheral blood. Every receptor here comes from an elderly woman with acute or convalescent COVID-19. CDR3s include the opening cysteine and the closing phenylalanine or tryptophan. Fields, in order: clone size, D gene, V gene, J gene, CDR3 DNA, CDR3 protein. A D gene is named only where the DNA matches it firmly. Clone size is not always given. Where it is, it says once, few, many or a class for expanded clones.

clone size: few
D gene: TRBD2
V gene: TRBV7-2
J gene: TRBJ2-3
CDR3 DNA: TGTGCCAGCAGCGTACCGGGACTACAGTCTAATACGCAGTATTTT
CDR3 protein: CASSVPGLQSNTQYF

clone size: once
D gene: TRBD2
V gene: TRBV5-1
J gene: TRBJ2-1
CDR3 DNA: TGCGCCAGCAGTGCCGGGACTATTACGTACAATGAGCAGTTCTTC
CDR3 protein: CASSAGTITYNEQFF

clone size: NA
D gene: TRBD2
V gene: TRBV7-2
J gene: TRBJ2-1
CDR3 DNA: TGTGCCAGCAGACCAAGACTAGCGGGGTCCAATGAGCAGTTCTTC
CDR3 protein: CASRPRLAGSNEQFF

clone size: NA
D gene: TRBD2
V gene: TRBV10-3
J gene: TRBJ2-7
CDR3 DNA: TGTGCCATCAGTGACGGGACTAGCACCTACGAGCAGTACTTC
CDR3 protein: CAISDGTSTYEQYF

clone size: NA
D gene: TRBD2
V gene: TRBV10-3
J gene: TRBJ2-7
CDR3 DNA: TGTGCCATCAGGGGGACTAGCGGGAGGGACTACGAGCAGTACTTC
CDR3 protein: CAIRGTSGRDYEQYF

clone size: NA
D gene: TRBD1
V gene: TRBV7-6
J gene: TRBJ2-1
CDR3 DNA: TGTGCCAGCAGCTTAACGGACAGGGCCAGCTCCTACAATGAGCAGTTCTTC
CDR3 protein: CASSLTDRASSYNEQFF

clone size: NA
D gene: NA
V gene: TRBV28
J gene: TRBJ2-2
CDR3 DNA: TGTGCCAGCAGTTTATTTGGGACTGTGGCCAGCGGGGAGCTGTTTTTT
CDR3 protein: CASSLFGTVASGELFF

clone size: NA
D gene: TRBD1
V gene: TRBV10-3
J gene: TRBJ1-1
CDR3 DNA: TGTGCCATCAGTGATCGTTTAGGACAGGGGGACACTGAAGCTTTCTTT
CDR3 protein: CAISDRLGQGDTEAFF

clone size: NA
D gene: NA
V gene: TRBV6-5
J gene: TRBJ2-1
CDR3 DNA: TGTGCCAGCAGTTACGGAGGGAGACTTGAGAGTGAGCAGTTCTTC
CDR3 protein: CASSYGGRLESEQFF

clone size: NA
D gene: TRBD2
V gene: TRBV7-9
J gene: TRBJ2-1
CDR3 DNA: TGTGCCAGCAGCTCTCGGACTAGCGGGGTAGGGGAGGAGCAGTTCTTC
CDR3 protein: CASSSRTSGVGEEQFF

clone size: NA
D gene: NA
V gene: TRBV4-3
J gene: TRBJ2-7
CDR3 DNA: TGCGCCAGCAGCCGGAGATCGGGACTCGCCTACGAGCAGTACTTC
CDR3 protein: CASSRRSGLAYEQYF

clone size: NA
D gene: TRBD1
V gene: TRBV29-1
J gene: TRBJ2-1
CDR3 DNA: TGCAGCGTTGAAGAAGGGACAGCCACCACTTACAATGAGCAGTTCTTC
CDR3 protein: CSVEEGTATTYNEQFF

clone size: NA
D gene: TRBD1
V gene: TRBV5-1
J gene: TRBJ2-3
CDR3 DNA: TGCGCCAGCAGCCCCTGGACAGGGTCGGGCACAGATACGCAGTATTTT
CDR3 protein: CASSPWTGSGTDTQYF

clone size: NA
D gene: NA
V gene: TRBV29-1
J gene: TRBJ1-1
CDR3 DNA: TGCAGCGTTGAAGGCGACAGAGGCACTGAAGCTTTCTTT
CDR3 protein: CSVEGDRGTEAFF

clone size: once
D gene: NA
V gene: TRBV19
J gene: TRBJ1-2
CDR3 DNA: TGTGCCAGTAGGCTCCGTCAGGCAGGAGGTGGCTACACCTTC
CDR3 protein: CASRLRQAGGGYTF

clone size: NA
D gene: NA
V gene: TRBV5-8
J gene: TRBJ2-3
CDR3 DNA: TGTGCCAGCAGCCCCCCCGAAAGAGGCACAGATACGCAGTATTTT
CDR3 protein: CASSPPERGTDTQYF

clone size: NA
D gene: TRBD1
V gene: TRBV9
J gene: TRBJ2-5
CDR3 DNA: TGTGCCAGCAGCGCAAGGACAGGGGAAGAGACCCAGTACTTC
CDR3 protein: CASSARTGEETQYF

clone size: once
D gene: NA
V gene: TRBV5-4
J gene: TRBJ2-1
CDR3 DNA: TGTGCCAGCAGCTTGGTCGGGGACTCCTACAATGAGCAGTTCTTC
CDR3 protein: CASSLVGDSYNEQFF

clone size: NA
D gene: NA
V gene: TRBV30
J gene: TRBJ1-5
CDR3 DNA: TGTGCCTGGAGTGCAGGGGGCAATCAGCCCCAGCATTTT
CDR3 protein: CAWSAGGNQPQHF

clone size: NA
D gene: NA
V gene: TRBV30
J gene: TRBJ1-2
CDR3 DNA: TGTGCCTGGAGTAGGAGTTATGGCTACACCTTC
CDR3 protein: CAWSRSYGYTF

clone size: NA
D gene: TRBD1
V gene: TRBV29-1
J gene: TRBJ2-1
CDR3 DNA: TGCAGCGTTGAGATACAGGGGGCTGCCAACAATGAGCAGTTCTTC
CDR3 protein: CSVEIQGAANNEQFF

clone size: NA
D gene: NA
V gene: TRBV9
J gene: TRBJ2-1
CDR3 DNA: TGTGCCAGCAGCGTAGGTGCGGGAATAGGGGGAGGGGTGGACAATGAGCAGTTCTTC
CDR3 protein: CASSVGAGIGGGVDNEQFF

clone size: NA
D gene: TRBD2
V gene: TRBV9
J gene: TRBJ2-2
CDR3 DNA: TGTGCCAGCAGCAAGGGACTAGCGGAGACCGGGGAGCTGTTTTTT
CDR3 protein: CASSKGLAETGELFF

clone size: NA
D gene: TRBD1
V gene: TRBV28
J gene: TRBJ2-7
CDR3 DNA: TGTGCCAGCAGTTCCCTCGGGACAGCGATCTACGAGCAGTACTTC
CDR3 protein: CASSSLGTAIYEQYF

clone size: few
D gene: NA
V gene: TRBV19
J gene: TRBJ2-1
CDR3 DNA: TGTGCCAGTAATTATTTGGAGGAGCAGTTCTTC
CDR3 protein: CASNYLEEQFF

clone size: NA
D gene: NA
V gene: TRBV12-3/TRBV12-4
J gene: TRBJ1-5
CDR3 DNA: TGTGCCAGCAGACCCCGGTTAAATCAGCCCCAGCATTTT
CDR3 protein: CASRPRLNQPQHF

clone size: NA
D gene: NA
V gene: TRBV7-9
J gene: TRBJ2-5
CDR3 DNA: TGTGCCAGCAGCGCTGGACTAACCGTAGAGACCCAGTACTTC
CDR3 protein: CASSAGLTVETQYF

clone size: NA
D gene: NA
V gene: TRBV6-5
J gene: TRBJ1-2
CDR3 DNA: TGTGCCAGCACGTCCGCGGACACTGGCTACACCTTC
CDR3 protein: CASTSADTGYTF

clone size: NA
D gene: NA
V gene: TRBV9
J gene: TRBJ2-3
CDR3 DNA: TGTGCCAGCAGCGGGCGGACGAGCGGGACAGATACGCAGTATTTT
CDR3 protein: CASSGRTSGTDTQYF

clone size: once
D gene: TRBD1
V gene: TRBV11-2
J gene: TRBJ2-7
CDR3 DNA: TGTGCCAGCAGCTTAGATCTGACAGGGTTATACGAGCAGTACTTC
CDR3 protein: CASSLDLTGLYEQYF

clone size: NA
D gene: NA
V gene: TRBV19
J gene: TRBJ2-1
CDR3 DNA: TGTGCCAGTAGTATAAGCCTCATCAATGAGCAGTTCTTC
CDR3 protein: CASSISLINEQFF

clone size: NA
D gene: NA
V gene: TRBV30
J gene: TRBJ2-4
CDR3 DNA: TGTGCCTGGACCCTTCCAAGGGTAGGGGTATTCAAAAACATTCAGTACTTC
CDR3 protein: CAWTLPRVGVFKNIQYF

clone size: few
D gene: NA
V gene: TRBV30
J gene: TRBJ2-7
CDR3 DNA: TGTGCCTGGAGCCGAGGGCAGCCGAGCGAGGAGCAGTACTTC
CDR3 protein: CAWSRGQPSEEQYF

clone size: NA
D gene: TRBD1
V gene: TRBV6-5
J gene: TRBJ2-6
CDR3 DNA: TGTGCCAGCAGTAAGTCAGGGGGCGGCAACGTCCTGACTTTC
CDR3 protein: CASSKSGGGNVLTF

clone size: NA
D gene: NA
V gene: TRBV14
J gene: TRBJ2-3
CDR3 DNA: TGTGCCAGCAGCCCCCCAGGAGATACGCAGTATTTT
CDR3 protein: CASSPPGDTQYF

clone size: NA
D gene: TRBD1
V gene: TRBV30
J gene: TRBJ1-5
CDR3 DNA: TGTGCCTGGTCGACAGGGAATAGCAATCAGCCCCAGCATTTT
CDR3 protein: CAWSTGNSNQPQHF

clone size: NA
D gene: TRBD1
V gene: TRBV30
J gene: TRBJ1-4
CDR3 DNA: TGTGCCTGGGGCGCTTTCGAGGGACAGGCGAAACTGTTTTTT
CDR3 protein: CAWGAFEGQAKLFF

clone size: NA
D gene: TRBD1
V gene: TRBV5-8
J gene: TRBJ1-1
CDR3 DNA: TGTGCCAGCAGCTGGACAGGGACAAACACTGAAGCTTTCTTT
CDR3 protein: CASSWTGTNTEAFF

clone size: few
D gene: TRBD2
V gene: TRBV5-8
J gene: TRBJ2-1
CDR3 DNA: TGTGCCAGCAGCCCCATGACAAGGGCTAGCGGAGCGGGGAATGAGCAGTTCTTC
CDR3 protein: CASSPMTRASGAGNEQFF

clone size: once
D gene: NA
V gene: TRBV29-1
J gene: TRBJ2-3
CDR3 DNA: TGCAGCGTTGCAATGGGGGCTAGCACAGATACGCAGTATTTT
CDR3 protein: CSVAMGASTDTQYF

clone size: NA
D gene: TRBD1
V gene: TRBV30
J gene: TRBJ1-4
CDR3 DNA: TGTGCCTGGAGGGACACAGGGGGGTATGAAAAACTGTTTTTT
CDR3 protein: CAWRDTGGYEKLFF

clone size: NA
D gene: NA
V gene: TRBV6-5
J gene: TRBJ1-6
CDR3 DNA: TGTGCCAGCAGTTACTCGACCAGGGATAATTCACCCCTCCACTTT
CDR3 protein: CASSYSTRDNSPLHF

clone size: NA
D gene: NA
V gene: TRBV7-2
J gene: TRBJ1-2
CDR3 DNA: TGTGCCAGCAGCCAGGATTGGACGGACACCTCTCACTATGGCTACACCTTC
CDR3 protein: CASSQDWTDTSHYGYTF

clone size: NA
D gene: NA
V gene: TRBV9
J gene: TRBJ1-1
CDR3 DNA: TGTGCCAGCAGCGTAGGTACCGGGAACACTGAAGCTTTCTTT
CDR3 protein: CASSVGTGNTEAFF

clone size: NA
D gene: NA
V gene: TRBV5-8
J gene: TRBJ1-4
CDR3 DNA: TGTGCCAGCAGCCCGACAGGAATCGGGAATGAAAAACTGTTTTTT
CDR3 protein: CASSPTGIGNEKLFF

clone size: once
D gene: NA
V gene: TRBV5-4
J gene: TRBJ2-7
CDR3 DNA: TGTGCCAGCAGCTCTGACCTAGGCGAGCAGTACTTC
CDR3 protein: CASSSDLGEQYF

clone size: NA
D gene: NA
V gene: TRBV30
J gene: TRBJ1-1
CDR3 DNA: TGTGCCTGGAGTGTAGCTGGGGCGGACACTGAAGCTTTCTTT
CDR3 protein: CAWSVAGADTEAFF

clone size: NA
D gene: TRBD1
V gene: TRBV3-1/TRBV3-2
J gene: TRBJ2-7
CDR3 DNA: TGTGCCAGCAGCTCAACAAGGCCGACAGGGGGCATCTACGAGCAGTACTTC
CDR3 protein: CASSSTRPTGGIYEQYF

clone size: few
D gene: NA
V gene: TRBV7-2
J gene: TRBJ1-5
CDR3 DNA: TGTGCCAGCAGCTCCCAAGGAGATCAGCCCCAGCATTTT
CDR3 protein: CASSSQGDQPQHF

clone size: NA
D gene: TRBD2
V gene: TRBV19
J gene: TRBJ2-1
CDR3 DNA: TGTGCCAGTAGGTGGTTGGCGGGAGGGCCTGAGCAGTTCTTC
CDR3 protein: CASRWLAGGPEQFF

clone size: NA
D gene: NA
V gene: TRBV5-1
J gene: TRBJ2-1
CDR3 DNA: TGCGCCAGCAGCCTCGGATCAAGGGGCGCTTCAAATGAGCAGTTCTTC
CDR3 protein: CASSLGSRGASNEQFF

clone size: once
D gene: NA
V gene: TRBV11-1
J gene: TRBJ1-2
CDR3 DNA: TGTGCCAGCAGCTTCGGGGTCGGCTACACCTTC
CDR3 protein: CASSFGVGYTF

clone size: NA
D gene: NA
V gene: TRBV2
J gene: TRBJ2-1
CDR3 DNA: TGTGCCAGCATGACCCAGACAGACCCCTACAATGAGCAGTTCTTC
CDR3 protein: CASMTQTDPYNEQFF

clone size: once
D gene: NA
V gene: TRBV29-1
J gene: TRBJ2-7
CDR3 DNA: TGCAGCATCAGAGGAAACTACGAGCAGTACTTC
CDR3 protein: CSIRGNYEQYF

clone size: few
D gene: TRBD2
V gene: TRBV3-1/TRBV3-2
J gene: TRBJ2-1
CDR3 DNA: TGTGCCAGCAGCCCTATGGGACTAGCGGAAGCTTATGGGCAGTTCTTC
CDR3 protein: CASSPMGLAEAYGQFF

clone size: NA
D gene: NA
V gene: TRBV27
J gene: TRBJ1-4
CDR3 DNA: TGTGCCAGCAAAAGGACCGGGGGTGAAAAACTGTTTTTT
CDR3 protein: CASKRTGGEKLFF

clone size: once
D gene: NA
V gene: TRBV6-2/TRBV6-3
J gene: TRBJ2-2
CDR3 DNA: TGTGCCAGCAGTTCGGTCAGGGCCCAGAACGGGGAGCTGTTTTTT
CDR3 protein: CASSSVRAQNGELFF

clone size: NA
D gene: TRBD1
V gene: TRBV23-1
J gene: TRBJ1-3
CDR3 DNA: TGCGCCAGCAGGCCCGGGACAGGAGGGTGGTACACCATATATTTT
CDR3 protein: CASRPGTGGWYTIYF

clone size: NA
D gene: NA
V gene: TRBV6-5
J gene: TRBJ2-7
CDR3 DNA: TGTGCCAGCAGTTACGACATAACTTCCTACGAGCAGTACTTC
CDR3 protein: CASSYDITSYEQYF